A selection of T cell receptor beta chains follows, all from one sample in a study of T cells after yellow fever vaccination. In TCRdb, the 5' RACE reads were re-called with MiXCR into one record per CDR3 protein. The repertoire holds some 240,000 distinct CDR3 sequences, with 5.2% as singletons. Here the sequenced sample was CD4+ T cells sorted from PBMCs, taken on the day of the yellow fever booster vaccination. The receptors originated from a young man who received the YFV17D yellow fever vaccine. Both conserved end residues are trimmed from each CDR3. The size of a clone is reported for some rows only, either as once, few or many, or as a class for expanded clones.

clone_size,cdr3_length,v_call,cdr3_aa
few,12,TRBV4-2,ASSPRGGNSPLH
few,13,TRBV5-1,ASSSQRRETDTQY
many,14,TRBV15,ATSAPEPKTAGELF
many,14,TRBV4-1,ASSQAAGSSYNEQF
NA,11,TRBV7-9,ASSLLGANIQY
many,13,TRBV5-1,ASSLQGGGNQPQH
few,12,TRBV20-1,SDPESGGADTQY
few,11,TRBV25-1,ASRKGVNTEAF
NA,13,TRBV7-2,ASSSPRRSYNEQF
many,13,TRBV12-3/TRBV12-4,ASSRLASNTGELF
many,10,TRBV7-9,ASSSAGQKSF
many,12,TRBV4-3,ASSQERRESPLH
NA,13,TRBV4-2,ASSQAGLATNEQF
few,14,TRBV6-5,ASSYSYRVDNSPLH
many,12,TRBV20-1,SANRDSMTDTQY
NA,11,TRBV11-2,ASSFEGANVLT
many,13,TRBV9,ASSAGTGSNTEAF
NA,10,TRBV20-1,SADRQGNGYT
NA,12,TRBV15,ATSRTGGTDTQY
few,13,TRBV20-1,SARDFGTDNEKLF
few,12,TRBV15,ATSTHRGIDGYT
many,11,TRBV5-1,ASSVDSNQPQH
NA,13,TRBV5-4,ASSSLGTGPYGYT
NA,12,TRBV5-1,ASSLYGANLPQH
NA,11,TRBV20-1,SAEGGGGQPQH
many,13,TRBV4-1,ASSQYTGKETEAF
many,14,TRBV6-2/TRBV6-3,ASSYLTSGGGDTQY
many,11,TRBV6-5,ASSLVSTDTQY
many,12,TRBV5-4,ASSPGKLRDTQY
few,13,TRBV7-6,ASSLGPSAYNEQF
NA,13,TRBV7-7,ASSLAASGGNEQF
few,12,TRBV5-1,ASSPDSAGETQY
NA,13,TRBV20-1,SARDPKGGNQPQH
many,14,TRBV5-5,ASSLLAAPNTGELF
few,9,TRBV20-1,SARVNTEAF
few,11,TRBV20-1,SASTGQGNEQF
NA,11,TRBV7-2,ASSLANYNEQF
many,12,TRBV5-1,ASSLDRELYEQY
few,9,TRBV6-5,ASSQKTEAF
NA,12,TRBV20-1,SQIGGALYGEQF
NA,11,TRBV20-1,SANSGGINEQF
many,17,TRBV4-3,ASSQGGASGGYGTDTQY
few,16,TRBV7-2,ASSPWGFASGGKDTQY
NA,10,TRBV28,ASTPSGGPYT
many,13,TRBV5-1,ASSLDRPGGETQY
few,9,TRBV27,ASRSDYGYT
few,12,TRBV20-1,SASARQAQETQY
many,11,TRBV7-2,ASSLLSKNIQY
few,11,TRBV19,ASSIAVPDTQY
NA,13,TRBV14,ASSIGTGTYNEQF
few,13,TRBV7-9,ASSLGRNPSYEQY
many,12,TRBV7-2,ASSLTGGADTQY
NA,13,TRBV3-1,ASSQVNANSKTQY